One and the same sample provided the 30 T cell receptor beta chains below, sequenced in a study of blood T cell repertoires in COVID-19. Only in-frame clones appear in the TCRdb table, and some are missing; sequencing was by immunoSEQ multiplex PCR. The sample lists nearly 300,000 clones, roughly 88% occurring once. Sequenced input: peripheral blood. These receptor sequences come from a woman between 25 and 40 years old who had recovered from COVID-19.

The CDR3 nucleotides are TGTGCCAGCAGTTCGGGACAGTCTGGGACCCAGTACTTC. Its translation is CASSSGQSGTQYF. V usage is TRBV28 and J usage is TRBJ2-5, with TRBD1 matching over 7 bases. The CDR3 loop spans 13 amino acids. Germline V gene lookup returns CDR1 MDHEN and CDR2 SYDVKM. Germline trimming cut 4 bases from V and 7 bases from J; bases unmatched to any gene: 6.

The chain uses TRBV6-6 and TRBJ2-7; weak D call: TRBD1 (5 bases). V was clipped by 6 bases and J by 3 bases, with 15 bases between them. Per germline, CDR1 MNHNY and CDR2 SVGAGI (reference sequence). The CDR3 loop spans 14 amino acids. CDR3 nucleotides: TGTGCCAGCAGCCCCCGGACATCGTACTACGAGCAGTACTTC. Its protein product is CASSPRTSYYEQYF.

The J gene is TRBJ2-7, the V gene TRBV7-9, with a tentative D call TRBD2 (5 bases). Germline V gives CDR1 SEHNR, CDR2 FQNEAQ (reference sequence). V was pared by 6 bases and J by 5 bases, with 14 bases between. This CDR3 is 13 amino acids long. As DNA, the CDR3 is TGTGCCAGCAGGAGATCCGGGGTCGACGAGCAGTACTTC. Its protein is CASRRSGVDEQYF.

The chain combines TRBV5-8 with TRBJ2-1, with D uncertain. CDR1 SGHTS and CDR2 YDEGEE come from the germline V gene. The CDR3 runs to 15 residues. Trimming shortened V by 4 bases and J by 0 bases, and 11 bases separated the two germline ends. The CDR3 DNA sequence: TGTGCCAGCAGCATCCACCTGAGCTCCTACAATGAGCAGTTCTTC. Its translation: CASSIHLSSYNEQFF.

The chain links TRBV7-2 to TRBJ2-6, with D uncertain. Germline V gene data show CDR1 as SGHTA and CDR2 as FQGNSA. The CDR3 runs 15 residues. V lost 3 bases and J lost 0, with 6 bases in between. CDR3 sequence (DNA): TGTGCCAGCAGCTTTCTAAGCTCTGGGGCCAACGTCCTGACTTTC. It is translated as CASSFLSSGANVLTF.

The chain recombines TRBV5-6 with TRBJ1-6; D not certain. This CDR3 region has 15 residues. V lost 3 bases and J 7 bases, leaving 14 bases between the germline ends. Germline CDR1 SGHDT, CDR2 YYEEEE. The CDR3 coding sequence is TGTGCCAGCAGCTCCCATGGCCGGGGAAATTCACCCCTCCACTTT. Residues: CASSSHGRGNSPLHF. Together with reference TRBV5-6 and TRBJ1-6, the CDR3 gives the full variable domain: DAGVTQSPTHLIKTRGQQVTLRCSPKSGHDTVSWYQQALGQGPQFIFQYYEEEERQRGNFPDRFSGHQFPNYSSELNVNALLLGDSALYLCASSSHGRGNSPLHFGNGTRLTVT.

This clone has a single count. The chain is built from TRBV7-9 and TRBJ2-7, with 13 bases lining up with TRBD2. J lost 5 bases, V lost 5 bases, and 9 bases had no gene match. CDR3 size: 16 residues. Looked up from germline, CDR1 is SEHNR and CDR2 is FQNEAQ (reference sequence). CDR3 sequence: CASSEPGTSGVDEQYF. The CDR3, as DNA: TGTGCCAGCAGCGAGCCCGGGACTAGCGGGGTCGACGAGCAGTACTTC.

The chain joins TRBV28 to TRBJ1-2; perhaps TRBD1 as D (6 bases). V lost 6 bases and J 2 bases, leaving 16 bases between the germline ends. This CDR3 is built from 15 residues. Germline CDR1 and CDR2: MDHEN and SYDVKM. This CDR3 reads CASSSGADDNYGYTF. CDR3 sequence (DNA): TGTGCCAGCAGCTCAGGGGCAGACGACAACTATGGCTACACCTTC.

This clone showed up many times. This chain joins TRBV7-3 and TRBJ1-6, with 7 bases identical to TRBD1. The trim removed 3 bases at V and 5 bases at J, leaving 1 base unmatched. Germline V CDR1 and CDR2: SGHTA, FQGTGA. This CDR3 has 14 amino acids. The CDR3 nucleotides are TGTGCCAGCAGCTTCGGGACAGATAATTCACCCCTCCACTTT. This sequence encodes CASSFGTDNSPLHF.

The chain uses TRBV24-1 and TRBJ1-5, with TRBD1 as a possible D gene (5 bases). Germline lookup yields CDR1 KGHDR and CDR2 SFDVKD. V was trimmed by 7 bases and J by 7 bases, leaving 13 bases between them. There are 13 residues in the CDR3. CDR3 nucleotides: TGTGCCACCAGATTGACAGAGGAACAGCCCCAGCATTTT. Translation gives CATRLTEEQPQHF.

The V call is TRBV7-9, the J call TRBJ2-4, with D maybe TRBD1 (6 bases). V lost 11 bases, J lost 1 base, and 15 bases lay in between. There are 14 residues in the CDR3. CDR1 SEHNR and CDR2 FQNEAQ come from the germline V gene (reference sequence). In DNA form, the CDR3 reads TGTGCCGCAACAGGGCCGGGTGCCAAAAACATTCAGTACTTC. It is translated as CAATGPGAKNIQYF.

This rearrangement joins TRBV28 to TRBJ1-4, with TRBD1 identical over 7 bases. In germline, CDR1 is MDHEN, CDR2 SYDVKM. V lost 5 bases and J lost 7; bases outside the gene matches: 10. The CDR3 loop spans 15 amino acids. The DNA for the CDR3 is TGTGCCAGCAGTGCGAGGCAGACAGGGCCTGAAAAACTGTTTTTT. As protein: CASSARQTGPEKLFF. Drawing the rest from reference TRBV28 and TRBJ1-4, the complete variable domain is DVKVTQSSRYLVKRTGEKVFLECVQDMDHENMFWYRQDPGLGLRLIYFSYDVKMKEKGDIPEGYSVSREKKERFSLILESASTNQTSMYLCASSARQTGPEKLFFGSGTQLSVL.

The rearrangement links TRBV5-1 to TRBJ2-7, with a tentative D call TRBD2 (7 bases). The CDR3 spans 15 residues. Trimming removed 4 bases from V and 2 bases from J, with 16 bases in between. Germline V gene data show CDR1 as SGHRS and CDR2 as YFSETQ. The DNA of the CDR3 is TGCGCCAGCAGCACCCAGGGAGGGGGACCCTACGAGCAGTACTTC. Its protein is CASSTQGGGPYEQYF.

This chain links TRBV3-1 (or the pseudogene TRBV3-2) with TRBJ2-4; D is perhaps TRBD1 (6 bases). Germline V CDR1 and CDR2: LGHDT, YNNKEL (reference sequence). V gave up 5 bases and J gave up 6 bases, with 11 bases separating them. The CDR3 covers 13 residues. The CDR3 region is CASSSRQANIQYF. The CDR3 DNA reads as TGTGCCAGCAGCTCCCGACAGGCAAACATTCAGTACTTC.

This chain connects TRBV2 to TRBJ1-4; D gene ambiguous. The CDR3 extends over 15 amino acids. Per germline, CDR1 SNHLY and CDR2 FYNNEI. V was trimmed by 7 bases and J by 3 bases, leaving 15 bases between them. In DNA, the CDR3 is TGTGCCAGCATCCGCCTCGGGGTACCTAATGAAAAACTGTTTTTT. Residues: CASIRLGVPNEKLFF.

This sequence joins TRBV5-8 and TRBJ1-1, with D tentatively TRBD1 (6 bases). V gave up 1 base and J gave up 1 base, with 11 bases separating them. From germline, CDR1 is SGHTS and CDR2 YDEGEE. The CDR3 is made up of 15 amino acids. The CDR3 is CASSLRTAENTEAFF. CDR3 DNA: TGTGCCAGCAGCTTGCGGACAGCTGAGAACACTGAAGCTTTCTTT.

The chain combines TRBV29-1 with TRBJ2-2, with D possibly matching TRBD1 (6 bases). Trimming pared 7 bases from V and 5 bases from J, leaving 20 bases between. The CDR3 spans 15 residues. Germline-derived CDR1 and CDR2 are SQVTM and ANQGSEA. The CDR3 loop reads CSARDGTKITGELFF. The CDR3 DNA reads as TGCAGCGCAAGAGACGGGACAAAAATTACCGGGGAGCTGTTTTTT.

This clone was seen a few times. The gene calls are TRBV6-5 and TRBJ1-5; D unclear. This CDR3 has 13 amino acids. In germline, CDR1 is MNHEY, CDR2 SVGAGI. Trimming took 8 bases from V and 9 from J, leaving 17 bases between them. The CDR3 region is CASGRDQERPQHF. In DNA form, the CDR3 reads TGTGCCAGCGGCCGGGATCAAGAACGGCCCCAGCATTTT.

This chain uses TRBV18 with TRBJ1-4; D unclear. The CDR3 is 13 residues long. CDR1 and CDR2 from the germline V gene are KGHSH and LQKENI. V was cut by 4 bases and J by 8 bases, with 11 bases left in between. In DNA form, the CDR3 reads TGTGCCAGCTCACGAACACGGGAAGAAAAACTGTTTTTT. Amino acid sequence: CASSRTREEKLFF.

The chain links TRBV27 to TRBJ2-7; D ambiguous. V gave up 6 bases and J gave up 4 bases, with 13 bases separating them. The CDR3 is 13 amino acids. CDR1 MNHEY and CDR2 SMNVEV come from the germline V gene (reference sequence). CDR3 region: CASRPTSHYEQYF. CDR3 coding DNA: TGTGCCAGCAGGCCAACTTCCCATTACGAGCAGTACTTC.

DNA for the CDR3: TGTGCCAGCAGCCGAGCCGGGACTAGGCAAGAGACCCAGTACTTC. It specifies CASSRAGTRQETQYF. The chain employs TRBV7-8 and TRBJ2-5, with TRBD2 identical over 8 bases. V shed 5 bases, J shed 2 bases, and the junction held 7 bases outside the gene matches. CDR3 size: 15 residues. Looked up from germline, CDR1 is SGHVS and CDR2 is FQNEAQ.

This rearrangement joins TRBV3-1 (or the pseudogene TRBV3-2) to TRBJ1-1, with 10 bases matching TRBD1. Germline assignment: CDR1 LGHDT and CDR2 YNNKEL (reference sequence). This CDR3 spans 16 amino acids. With V trimmed by 3 bases and J by 3 bases, 7 bases remained unmatched. The CDR3 is CASSQGPGTGDTEAFF. The CDR3 DNA follows: TGTGCCAGCAGCCAGGGTCCCGGGACAGGGGACACTGAAGCTTTCTTT.

CDR3 DNA: TGTGCCAGCAGTCTGACAGGCGGAGCTGAAGCTTTCTTT. It is translated as CASSLTGGAEAFF. The chain is built from TRBV28 and TRBJ1-1; weak D call: TRBD1 (6 bases). This CDR3 has 13 residues. V lost 5 bases and J lost 6, with 13 bases in between. CDR1 and CDR2 (germline): MDHEN, SYDVKM.

V and J are TRBV24-1 and TRBJ1-2; tentatively, D is TRBD1 (6 bases). The CDR3 runs to 14 residues. The V gene lost 7 bases and the J gene lost 4 bases, with 15 bases spanning the gap. Germline CDR1 and CDR2: KGHDR and SFDVKD. CDR3 protein: CATRSAGAVYGYTF. The DNA for the CDR3 is TGTGCCACCAGGTCTGCAGGGGCCGTCTATGGCTACACCTTC.

This rearrangement joins TRBV18 to TRBJ1-6; D gene ambiguous. The V gene lost 1 base and the J gene lost 9 bases, with 7 bases spanning the gap. The germline gives CDR1 KGHSH, CDR2 LQKENI. This CDR3 contains 13 residues. CDR3 region: CASSPLEGSPLHF. The CDR3 bases are TGTGCCAGCTCACCACTAGAGGGTTCACCCCTCCACTTT.

This clone was observed a handful of times. The chain carries TRBV9 and TRBJ2-3; 10 nucleotides agree with TRBD2. Trimming cost V 0 bases and J 6 bases; bases outside gene matches: 7. The CDR3 has 16 amino acids. Germline loops: CDR1 SGDLS, CDR2 YYNGEE. CDR3 amino acids: CASSVGAGGLVDTQYF. The CDR3 nucleotides are TGTGCCAGCAGCGTAGGAGCGGGGGGGCTTGTTGATACGCAGTATTTT.

This clone was found once. This rearrangement joins TRBV7-2 to TRBJ2-1; D may be TRBD2 (6 bases). This CDR3 spans 16 amino acids. Germline assignment: CDR1 SGHTA and CDR2 FQGNSA. The V end was cut by 2 bases, the J end by 3 bases, with 14 bases between. CDR3 loop: CASSLRERLGYNEQFF. Here the CDR3 DNA reads TGTGCCAGCAGCTTACGGGAGCGCCTCGGCTACAATGAGCAGTTCTTC.

This chain joins TRBV7-9 and TRBJ1-3; perhaps TRBD1 as D (6 bases). The CDR3 totals 15 residues. The germline V and J ends were trimmed by 5 bases and 2 bases, with 13 bases remaining between them. Germline V gene sequence: CDR1 SEHNR, CDR2 FQNEAQ (reference sequence). The CDR3: CASSPSGAAGNTIYF. For the CDR3, the DNA is TGTGCCAGCAGCCCGTCAGGGGCAGCTGGAAACACCATATATTTT.

The V call is TRBV28, the J call TRBJ2-2, with TRBD1 identical over 9 bases. The CDR3 consists of 16 residues. In germline, CDR1 is MDHEN, CDR2 SYDVKM. V shed 3 bases and J 6 bases; nucleotides not matched to a gene: 8. Written as DNA, the CDR3 is TGTGCCAGCAGTTTCCCGGGACAGGGCGGTTCCGGGGAGCTGTTTTTT. Its protein is CASSFPGQGGSGELFF. Complete variable domain (other parts from reference TRBV28 and TRBJ2-2): DVKVTQSSRYLVKRTGEKVFLECVQDMDHENMFWYRQDPGLGLRLIYFSYDVKMKEKGDIPEGYSVSREKKERFSLILESASTNQTSMYLCASSFPGQGGSGELFFGEGSRLTVL.

This chain joins TRBV14 and TRBJ1-6; no firm D call. There are 12 residues in the CDR3. The germline CDR1 and CDR2 sequences are SGHDN and FVKESK. V lost 0 bases to trimming and J lost 11 bases, with 5 bases between them. CDR3 sequence reads: CASSQESPPLHF. The CDR3 DNA is TGTGCCAGCAGCCAAGAGAGTCCACCCCTCCACTTT.